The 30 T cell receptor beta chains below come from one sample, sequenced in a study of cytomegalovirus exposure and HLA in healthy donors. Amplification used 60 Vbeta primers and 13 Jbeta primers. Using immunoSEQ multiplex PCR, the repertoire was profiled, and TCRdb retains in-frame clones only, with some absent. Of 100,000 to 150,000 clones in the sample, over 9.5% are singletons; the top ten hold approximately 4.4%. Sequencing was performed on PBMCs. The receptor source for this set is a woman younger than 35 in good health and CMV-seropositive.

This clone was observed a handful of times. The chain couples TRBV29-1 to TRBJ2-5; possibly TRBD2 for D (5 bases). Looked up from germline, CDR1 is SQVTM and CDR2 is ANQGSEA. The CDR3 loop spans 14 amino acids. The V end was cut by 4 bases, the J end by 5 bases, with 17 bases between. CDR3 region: CSVVVRGLGETQYF. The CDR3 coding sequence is TGCAGCGTTGTGGTTCGCGGGTTAGGGGAGACCCAGTACTTC. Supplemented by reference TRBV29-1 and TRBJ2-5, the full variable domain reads SAVISQKPSRDICQRGTSLTIQCQVDSQVTMMFWYRQQPGQSLTLIATANQGSEATYESGFVIDKFPISRPNLTFSTLTVSNMSPEDSSIYLCSVVVRGLGETQYFGPGTRLLVL.

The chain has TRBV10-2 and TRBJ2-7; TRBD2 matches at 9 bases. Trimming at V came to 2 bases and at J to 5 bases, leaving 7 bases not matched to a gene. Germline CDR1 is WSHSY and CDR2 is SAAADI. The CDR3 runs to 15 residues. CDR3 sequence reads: CASSELAGSLHEQYF. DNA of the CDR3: TGCGCCAGCAGTGAGCTAGCGGGATCACTCCACGAGCAGTACTTC.

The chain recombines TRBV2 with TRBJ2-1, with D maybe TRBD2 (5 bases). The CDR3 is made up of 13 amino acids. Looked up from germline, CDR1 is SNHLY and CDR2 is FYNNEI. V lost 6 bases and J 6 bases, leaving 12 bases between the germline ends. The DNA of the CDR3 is TGTGCCAGCAGAGGATCCGAGGGCAATGAGCAGTTCTTC. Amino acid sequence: CASRGSEGNEQFF.

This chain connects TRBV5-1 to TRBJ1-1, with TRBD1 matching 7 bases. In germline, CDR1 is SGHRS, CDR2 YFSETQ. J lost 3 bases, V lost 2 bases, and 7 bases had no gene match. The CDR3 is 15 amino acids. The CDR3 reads CASSLGGSLDTEAFF. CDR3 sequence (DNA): TGCGCCAGCAGCTTAGGGGGCTCCCTCGACACTGAAGCTTTCTTT.

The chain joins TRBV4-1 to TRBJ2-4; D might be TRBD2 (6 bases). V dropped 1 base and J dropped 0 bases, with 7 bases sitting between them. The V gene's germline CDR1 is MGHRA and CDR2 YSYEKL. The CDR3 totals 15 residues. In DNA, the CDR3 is TGCGCCAGCAGCCAAGGGGGGGTAGCCAAAAACATTCAGTACTTC. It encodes CASSQGGVAKNIQYF.

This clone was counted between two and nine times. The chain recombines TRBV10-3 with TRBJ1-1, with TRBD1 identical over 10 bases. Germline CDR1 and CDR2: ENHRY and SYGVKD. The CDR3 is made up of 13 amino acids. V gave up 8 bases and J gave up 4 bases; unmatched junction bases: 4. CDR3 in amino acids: CAIQGQGGTEAFF. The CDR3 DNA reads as TGTGCCATCCAAGGACAGGGGGGCACTGAAGCTTTCTTT.

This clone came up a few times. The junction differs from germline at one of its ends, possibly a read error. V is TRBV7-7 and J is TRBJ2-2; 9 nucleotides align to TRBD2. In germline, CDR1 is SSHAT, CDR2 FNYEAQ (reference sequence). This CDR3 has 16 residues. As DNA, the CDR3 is TGTGCTAGCAGCCCGGGACTAGCAGTTCGGTTAGGGGAGCTGTTTTTT. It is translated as CASSPGLAVRLGELFF.

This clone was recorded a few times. CDR3 nucleotides: TGTGCCAGCAGCTTTTCGGGTACCTACGAGCAGTACTTC. Its protein is CASSFSGTYEQYF. This chain links TRBV11-2 with TRBJ2-7; D is unresolved. V was cut by 3 bases and J by 2 bases, with 8 bases left in between. The germline CDR1 and CDR2 sequences are SGHAT and FQNNGV. CDR3 size: 13 residues.

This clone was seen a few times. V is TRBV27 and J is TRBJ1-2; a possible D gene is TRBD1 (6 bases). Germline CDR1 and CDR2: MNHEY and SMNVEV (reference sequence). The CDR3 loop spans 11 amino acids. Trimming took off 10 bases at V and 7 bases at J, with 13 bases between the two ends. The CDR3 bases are TGTGCCACCTGGACAGACATTGGCTACACCTTC. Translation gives CATWTDIGYTF.

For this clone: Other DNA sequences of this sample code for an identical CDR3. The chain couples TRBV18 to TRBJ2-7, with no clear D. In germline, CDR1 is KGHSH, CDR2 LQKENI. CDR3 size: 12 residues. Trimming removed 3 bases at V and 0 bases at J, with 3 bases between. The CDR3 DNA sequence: TGTGCCAGCTCACCTAGCTCCTACGAGCAGTACTTC. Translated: CASSPSSYEQYF.

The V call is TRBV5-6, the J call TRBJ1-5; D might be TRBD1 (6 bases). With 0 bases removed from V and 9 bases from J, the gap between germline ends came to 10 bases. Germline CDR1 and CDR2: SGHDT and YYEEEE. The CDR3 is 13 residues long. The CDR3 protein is CASSLGGLWPQHF. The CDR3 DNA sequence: TGTGCCAGCAGCTTGGGGGGGCTGTGGCCCCAGCATTTT.

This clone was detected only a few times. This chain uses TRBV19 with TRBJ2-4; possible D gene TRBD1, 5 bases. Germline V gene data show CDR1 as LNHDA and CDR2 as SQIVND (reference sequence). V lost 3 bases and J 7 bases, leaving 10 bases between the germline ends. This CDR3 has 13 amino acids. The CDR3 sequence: CASSIAGKNIQYF. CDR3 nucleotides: TGTGCCAGTAGTATTGCAGGGAAGAACATTCAGTACTTC.

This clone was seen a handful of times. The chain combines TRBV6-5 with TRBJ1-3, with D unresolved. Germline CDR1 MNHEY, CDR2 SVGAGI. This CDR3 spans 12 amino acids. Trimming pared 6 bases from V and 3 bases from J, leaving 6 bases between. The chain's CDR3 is CASRAVGNTIYF. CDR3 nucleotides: TGTGCCAGCAGGGCAGTTGGAAACACCATATATTTT.

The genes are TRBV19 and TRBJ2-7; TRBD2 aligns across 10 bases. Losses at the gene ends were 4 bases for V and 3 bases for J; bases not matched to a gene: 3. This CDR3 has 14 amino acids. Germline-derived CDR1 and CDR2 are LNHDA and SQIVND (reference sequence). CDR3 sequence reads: CASSTLAGGYEQYF. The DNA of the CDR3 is TGTGCCAGTAGTACATTAGCGGGGGGCTACGAGCAGTACTTC.

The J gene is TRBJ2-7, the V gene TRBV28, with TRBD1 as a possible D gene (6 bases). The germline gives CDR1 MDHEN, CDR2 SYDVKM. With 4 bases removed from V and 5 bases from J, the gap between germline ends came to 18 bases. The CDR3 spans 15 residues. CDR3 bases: TGTGCCAGCAGTTACCTCAGGGGTGTGAAGAACGAGCAGTACTTC. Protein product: CASSYLRGVKNEQYF.

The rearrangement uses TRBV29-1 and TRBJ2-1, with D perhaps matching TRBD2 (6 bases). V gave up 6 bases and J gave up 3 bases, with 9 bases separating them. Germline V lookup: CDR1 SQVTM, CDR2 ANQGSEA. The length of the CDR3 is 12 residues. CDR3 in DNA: TGCAGCGTCCCGGGACTCTACAATGAGCAGTTCTTC. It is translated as CSVPGLYNEQFF.

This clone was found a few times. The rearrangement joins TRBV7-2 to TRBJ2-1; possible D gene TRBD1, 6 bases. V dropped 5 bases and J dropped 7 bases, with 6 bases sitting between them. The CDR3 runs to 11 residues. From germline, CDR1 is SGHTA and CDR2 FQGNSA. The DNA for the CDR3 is TGTGCCAGCAGCACAGGGAATGAGCAGTTCTTC. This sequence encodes CASSTGNEQFF.

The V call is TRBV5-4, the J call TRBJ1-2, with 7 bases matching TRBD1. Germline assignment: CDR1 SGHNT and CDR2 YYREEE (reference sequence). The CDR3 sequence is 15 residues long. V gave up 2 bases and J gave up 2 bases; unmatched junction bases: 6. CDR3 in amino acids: CASSFGSGGNYGYTF. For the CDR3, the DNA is TGTGCCAGCAGCTTTGGGTCAGGGGGGAACTATGGCTACACCTTC.

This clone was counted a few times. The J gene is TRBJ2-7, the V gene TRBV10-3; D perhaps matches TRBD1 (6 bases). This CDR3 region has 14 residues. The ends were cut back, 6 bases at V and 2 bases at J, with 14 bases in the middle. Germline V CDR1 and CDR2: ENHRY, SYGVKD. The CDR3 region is CAIRTGGQAYEQYF. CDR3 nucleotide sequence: TGTGCCATCAGGACAGGCGGTCAGGCCTACGAGCAGTACTTC.

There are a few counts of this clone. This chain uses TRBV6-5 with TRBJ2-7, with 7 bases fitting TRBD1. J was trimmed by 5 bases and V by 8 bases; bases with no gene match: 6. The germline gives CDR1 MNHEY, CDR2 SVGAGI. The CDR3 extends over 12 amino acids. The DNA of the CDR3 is TGTGCCAGCCGCGGACAGGTCCACGAGCAGTACTTC. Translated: CASRGQVHEQYF.

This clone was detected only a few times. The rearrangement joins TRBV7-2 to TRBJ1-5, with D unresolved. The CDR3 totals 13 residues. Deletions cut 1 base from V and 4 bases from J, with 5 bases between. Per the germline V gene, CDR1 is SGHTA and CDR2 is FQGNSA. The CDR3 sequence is CASSLVQNQPQHF. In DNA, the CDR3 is TGTGCCAGCAGCTTAGTCCAAAATCAGCCCCAGCATTTT. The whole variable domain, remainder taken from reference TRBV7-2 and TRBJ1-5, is GAGVSQSPSNKVTEKGKDVELRCDPISGHTALYWYRQSLGQGLEFLIYFQGNSAPDKSGLPSDRFSAERTGGSVSTLTIQRTQQEDSAVYLCASSLVQNQPQHFGDGTRLSIL.

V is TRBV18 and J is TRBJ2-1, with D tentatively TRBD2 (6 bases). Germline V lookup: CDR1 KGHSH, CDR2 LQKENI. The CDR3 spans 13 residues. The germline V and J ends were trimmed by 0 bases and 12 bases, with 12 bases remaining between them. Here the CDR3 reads CASSPPGLFTQFF. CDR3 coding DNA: TGTGCCAGCTCACCACCGGGACTCTTCACGCAGTTCTTC.

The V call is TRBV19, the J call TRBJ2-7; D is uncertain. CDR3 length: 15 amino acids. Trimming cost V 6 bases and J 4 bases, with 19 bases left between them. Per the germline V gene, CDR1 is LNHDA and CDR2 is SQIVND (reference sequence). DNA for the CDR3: TGTGCCAGTAGAGGCCTAAGCGACTCCCATTACGAGCAGTACTTC. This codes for CASRGLSDSHYEQYF.

As DNA, the CDR3 is TGTGCCAGCAGCTGGGACTCTGTAGTCACAGATACGCAGTATTTT. Protein sequence: CASSWDSVVTDTQYF. This chain links TRBV7-8 with TRBJ2-3, with D possibly matching TRBD2 (6 bases). This CDR3 contains 15 residues. The ends were cut back, 4 bases at V and 2 bases at J, with 13 bases in the middle. Germline-derived CDR1 and CDR2 are SGHVS and FQNEAQ. Drawing the rest from reference TRBV7-8 and TRBJ2-3, the complete variable domain is GAGVSQSPRYKVAKRGQDVALRCDPISGHVSLFWYQQALGQGPEFLTYFQNEAQLDKSGLPSDRFFAERPEGSVSTLKIQRTQQEDSAVYLCASSWDSVVTDTQYFGPGTRLTVL.

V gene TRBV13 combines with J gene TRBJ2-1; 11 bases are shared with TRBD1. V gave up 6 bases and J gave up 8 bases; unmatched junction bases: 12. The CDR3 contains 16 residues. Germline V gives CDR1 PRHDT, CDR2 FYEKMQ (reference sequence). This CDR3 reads CASRKTGDRGYHEQFF. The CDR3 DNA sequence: TGTGCCAGCAGAAAAACCGGGGACAGGGGGTATCATGAGCAGTTCTTC.

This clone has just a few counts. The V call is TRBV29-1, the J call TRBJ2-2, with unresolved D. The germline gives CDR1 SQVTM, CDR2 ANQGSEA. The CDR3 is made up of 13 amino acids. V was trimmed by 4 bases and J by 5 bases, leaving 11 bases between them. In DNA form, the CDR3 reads TGCAGCGTTGGACTCGAGAGGACCGGGGAGCTGTTTTTT. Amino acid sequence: CSVGLERTGELFF.

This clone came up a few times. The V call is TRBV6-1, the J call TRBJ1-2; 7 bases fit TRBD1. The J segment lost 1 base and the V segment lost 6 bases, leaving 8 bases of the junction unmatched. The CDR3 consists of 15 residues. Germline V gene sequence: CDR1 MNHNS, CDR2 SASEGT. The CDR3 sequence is CASRGGPGGNYGYTF. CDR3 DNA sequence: TGTGCCAGCAGGGGGGGACCAGGGGGTAACTATGGCTACACCTTC.

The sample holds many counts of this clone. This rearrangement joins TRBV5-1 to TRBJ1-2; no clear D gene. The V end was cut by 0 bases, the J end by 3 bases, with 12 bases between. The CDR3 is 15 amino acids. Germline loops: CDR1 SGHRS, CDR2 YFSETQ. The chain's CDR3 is CASSLASLLDYGYTF. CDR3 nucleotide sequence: TGCGCCAGCAGCTTGGCAAGCCTCTTAGACTATGGCTACACCTTC. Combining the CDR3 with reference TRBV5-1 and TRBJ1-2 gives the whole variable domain KAGVTQTPRYLIKTRGQQVTLSCSPISGHRSVSWYQQTPGQGLQFLFEYFSETQRNKGNFPGRFSGRQFSNSRSEMNVSTLELGDSALYLCASSLASLLDYGYTFGSGTRLTVV.

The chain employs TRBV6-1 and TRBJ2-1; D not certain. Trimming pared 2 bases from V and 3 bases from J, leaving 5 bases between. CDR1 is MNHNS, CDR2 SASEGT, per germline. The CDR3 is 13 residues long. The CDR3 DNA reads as TGTGCCAGCAGTGAAAGAGACTACAATGAGCAGTTCTTC. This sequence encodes CASSERDYNEQFF.

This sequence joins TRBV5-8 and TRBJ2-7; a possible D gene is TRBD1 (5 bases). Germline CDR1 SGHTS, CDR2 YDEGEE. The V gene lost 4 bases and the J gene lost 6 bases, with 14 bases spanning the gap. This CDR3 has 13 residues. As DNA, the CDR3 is TGTGCCAGCAGCCCCAGGGCGCTTGGCGAGCAGTACTTC. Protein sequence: CASSPRALGEQYF.